The T cell receptor (beta chain) described here comes from a study of CD4 and CD8 cells across lung adenocarcinoma regions. TCRdb re-called the PCR reads through MiXCR, storing one row per CDR3 protein. The sample lists about 2,500 distinct CDR3 sequences, roughly two thirds occurring once. Donors had localized lung adenocarcinoma, a non-small cell lung cancer. Germline CDR1 and CDR2: MGHDK and SYGVNS. CDR3 length: 16 residues. The V end lost 7 bases, the J end lost 11 bases, and 29 bases lay between the germline ends. Input material: CD4+ T cells from the center of a lung tumor. The V gene is TRBV25-1, the J gene TRBJ2-5; maybe TRBD2 (6 bases). The receptor was isolated from a female donor with lung adenocarcinoma. The CD4 and CD8 labels of this study may be unreliable. Written as DNA, the CDR3 is TGTGCCAGCACCCCGGCGGGGCAGGGAGCCACAGATACGCAGTACTTC. Translation gives CASTPAGQGATDTQYF.